One and the same sample provided the 15 T cell receptor beta chains below, sequenced in a study of vaccination effects on CD4 cells after COVID-19. The data were produced by immunoSEQ multiplex PCR, yet TCRdb's version contains in-frame clones alone and is incomplete. The repertoire consists of approximately 74,000 clones, with around 74% occurring once and the leading ten covering around 2.9%. For these TCRs, the target antigens are not known. Sequencing in the ViraFEST assay came after antigen-specific CD4+ T cells had been expanded with viral peptide pools, which were used to stimulate PBMC. Researchers isolated CD4+ T cells once approximately eleven days of culture had elapsed. None of these healthy vaccinees had been infected with SARS-CoV-2 before vaccination. The sample was CD4+ T cells from PBMCs cultured with HCoV-NL63 spike peptides, taken before COVID-19 vaccination. These receptor sequences come from a human donor who received a COVID-19 vaccine.

The chain recombines TRBV9 with TRBJ2-3; D is ambiguous. The CDR3 is made up of 13 amino acids. Germline CDR1 reads SGDLS; CDR2 reads YYNGEE. V lost 1 base and J lost 5, with 8 bases in between. The CDR3 loop is CASSVLVGDTQYF. The CDR3 bases are TGTGCCAGCAGCGTACTGGTAGGAGATACGCAGTATTTT.

The CDR3 is CASSLPGTGGADTQYF. In nucleotides, the CDR3 is TGTGCCAGCAGCCTCCCCGGGACAGGGGGCGCAGATACGCAGTATTTT. The chain employs TRBV5-6 and TRBJ2-3, with 12 bases aligning to TRBD1. CDR3 length: 16 amino acids. With 4 bases clipped from V and 4 bases from J, the junction kept 7 bases outside the gene matches. CDR1 is SGHDT and CDR2 is YYEEEE in the germline V gene.

V gene TRBV11-2 combines with J gene TRBJ1-3; D is unclear. Trimming left V 5 bases short and J 0 bases short, with 11 bases between. Germline CDR1 and CDR2: SGHAT and FQNNGV. This CDR3 is built from 15 residues. The CDR3 coding sequence is TGTGCCAGCAGCAAAGACTCTTCCTCTGGAAACACCATATATTTT. This translates into CASSKDSSSGNTIYF.

V gene TRBV7-3 combines with J gene TRBJ2-2; D gene unclear. Germline CDR1 and CDR2: SGHTA and FQGTGA. The CDR3 has 14 residues. V was cut by 2 bases and J by 6 bases, with 10 bases left in between. In nucleotides, the CDR3 is TGTGCCAGCAGCTTAGAAAGTGTTCCCGGGGAGCTGTTTTTT. Translated, it gives CASSLESVPGELFF. Supplemented by reference TRBV7-3 and TRBJ2-2, the full variable domain reads GAGVSQTPSNKVTEKGKYVELRCDPISGHTALYWYRQSLGQGPEFLIYFQGTGAADDSGLPNDRFFAVRPEGSVSTLKIQRTERGDSAVYLCASSLESVPGELFFGEGSRLTVL.

CDR3 sequence: CASSPPRGQGSHYEQYV. DNA for the CDR3: TGTGCCAGCTCACCACCGCGGGGACAGGGATCTCACTACGAGCAGTACGTC. This rearrangement joins TRBV18 to TRBJ2-7; 9 bases agree with TRBD1. Per germline, CDR1 KGHSH and CDR2 LQKENI. This CDR3 spans 17 amino acids. The trim removed 0 bases at V and 3 bases at J, leaving 9 bases unmatched.

The chain has TRBV6-5 and TRBJ1-5; D is unresolved. CDR1 and CDR2 (germline): MNHEY, SVGAGI. The ends were cut back, 2 bases at V and 6 bases at J, with 14 bases in the middle. The CDR3 totals 15 residues. The CDR3 sequence is CASSYGMGSGQPQHF. CDR3 coding DNA: TGTGCCAGCAGTTACGGTATGGGGAGTGGTCAGCCCCAGCATTTT.

The V and J genes are TRBV9 and TRBJ2-2, with D perhaps given as TRBD1 or TRBD2 (6 bases each). CDR1 and CDR2 (germline): SGDLS, YYNGEE. Trimming pared 8 bases from V and 4 bases from J, leaving 18 bases between. The CDR3 spans 15 residues. The CDR3 bases are TGTGCCAGTGTTAGGGGGGAGGCAAGCACCGGGGAGCTGTTTTTT. Amino acids: CASVRGEASTGELFF.

This clone was observed a single time. The CDR3 region is CASSRGPGGNTEAFF. CDR3 sequence (DNA): TGTGCCAGCAGCAGGGGACCCGGAGGGAACACTGAAGCTTTCTTT. V gene TRBV9 combines with J gene TRBJ1-1, with D possibly matching TRBD1 (5 bases). The CDR3 has 15 residues. Trimming left V 4 bases short and J 1 base short, with 14 bases between. The V gene's germline CDR1 is SGDLS and CDR2 YYNGEE.

The genes are TRBV1 and TRBJ2-4; whether TRBD2, the table's D call, matches the DNA was not checked. TRBV1 corresponds to a pseudogene. This CDR3 is 18 amino acids long. The DNA for the CDR3 is TGCACCAGCAGCCAAAGCCTAGCGGGGGGTCTAGCCAAAAACATTCAGTACTTC. It codes for CTSSQSLAGGLAKNIQYF.

This clone turned up a few times. The CDR3 is CAWSDGLWGSNTEAFF. The CDR3 DNA reads TGTGCCTGGAGTGATGGACTGTGGGGATCGAACACTGAAGCTTTCTTT. The chain employs TRBV30 and TRBJ1-1; unclear D gene. V lost 1 base and J lost 1, with 16 bases in between. Germline CDR1 and CDR2: GTSNPN and SVGIG (reference sequence). The CDR3 runs 16 residues. The full variable domain, rest sourced from reference TRBV30 and TRBJ1-1, is SQTIHQWPATLVQPVGSPLSLECTVEGTSNPNLYWYRQAAGRGLQLLFYSVGIGQISSEVPQNLSASRPQDRQFILSSKKLLLSDSGFYLCAWSDGLWGSNTEAFFGQGTRLTVV.

J is TRBJ1-4 and V is TRBV12-3 or TRBV12-4; unclear D gene. Trimming left V 3 bases short and J 10 bases short, with 9 bases between. CDR3 length: 12 residues. Here the CDR3 DNA reads TGTGCCAGCAGTTTTGGTGAGGGAAAACTGTTTTTT. As protein: CASSFGEGKLFF.

The chain employs TRBV6-4 and TRBJ1-5, with a possible D match to TRBD1 (5 bases). The V and J ends lost 4 bases and 7 bases respectively, with 17 bases between them. The CDR3 spans 15 residues. The germline CDR1 and CDR2 sequences are MRHNA and SNTAGT. The CDR3 nucleotides are TGTGCCAGCAGTGTAGTTTGGGGCGCCGGGCAGCCCCAGCATTTT. It specifies CASSVVWGAGQPQHF.

The J gene is TRBJ2-7, the V gene TRBV6-6; D not resolved. The CDR3 extends over 14 amino acids. The germline CDR1 and CDR2 sequences are MNHNY and SVGAGI (reference sequence). V was cut by 0 bases and J by 5 bases, with 11 bases left in between. The CDR3 nucleotides read TGTGCCAGCAGTTACTCGACCAGCCTGAACGAGCAGTACGTC. Encoded protein: CASSYSTSLNEQYV.

CDR3 sequence (DNA): TGTGCCAGTAGGCCGGACTTATTCCAGCCCCAGCATTTT. Amino acids: CASRPDLFQPQHF. The chain combines TRBV19 with TRBJ1-5, with D hard to call. The CDR3 runs to 13 residues. CDR1 LNHDA and CDR2 SQIVND come from the germline V gene (reference sequence). The V and J ends lost 6 bases and 7 bases respectively, with 13 bases between them. The complete variable domain, with remaining parts taken from reference TRBV19 and TRBJ1-5, reads DGGITQSPKYLFRKEGQNVTLSCEQNLNHDAMYWYRQDPGQGLRLIYYSQIVNDFQKGDIAEGYSVSREKKESFPLTVTSAQKNPTAFYLCASRPDLFQPQHFGDGTRLSIL.

The chain combines TRBV4-1 with TRBJ1-2, with D tentatively TRBD1 (5 bases). From germline, CDR1 is MGHRA and CDR2 YSYEKL. The CDR3 length is 13 residues. V was trimmed by 7 bases and J by 9 bases, leaving 18 bases between them. The CDR3 is CASKRGGGDSYTF. The CDR3 DNA sequence: TGCGCCAGCAAACGGGGGGGAGGCGACAGCTACACCTTC.